Reported below is one TCR beta chain. This entry belongs to a study of regulatory dendritic cells for organ transplantation. Only in-frame clones appear in the TCRdb table, and some are missing; sequencing was by immunoSEQ multiplex PCR. The sample has tens of thousands of clones, approximately 90% seen once. This CDR3 spans 18 amino acids. Trimming cost V 4 bases and J 0 bases; bases outside gene matches: 15. Germline V lookup: CDR1 SGDLS, CDR2 YYNGEE. This receptor was identified in a human donor in good health. Specimen: naive CD8+ T cells from blood. Subset noted: CD45RA+ naive T cells. The chain employs TRBV9 and TRBJ2-7; 8 bases fit TRBD2. In nucleotides, the CDR3 is TGTGCCAGCAGCCAAAGCGGGGGCCTCCTTAGTTCCTCCTACGAGCAGTACTTC. Translating gives CASSQSGGLLSSSYEQYF.